The rows below give T cell receptor beta chains drawn from one sample of a study of human T cells and chemical hapten exposure. TCRdb reprocessed the RACE reads via MiXCR and lists one record per CDR3 protein. This sample has a few hundred thousand distinct CDR3 sequences, with roughly 6% found just once. The sample consisted of whole blood, taken in connection with sensitization to the hapten diphenylcyclopropenone (DPC). The receptor source for this set is a woman between 18 and 29 years old with alopecia areata. Some clones in this sample may be carry-over from other donors' samples. Each CDR3 is given with its conserved first and last residue. Each record gives: clone size, V gene, D gene, J gene, CDR3 DNA, CDR3 protein. D genes are given only for firm matches. Some rows mark clone size as missing; the rest say once, few, many or name a class of expanded clone.

many	TRBV20-1	TRBD2	TRBJ2-3	TGCAGTGCTTATTTTAGCGGGGGGGCCGGAGATACGCAGTATTTT	CSAYFSGGAGDTQYF
many	TRBV6-2/TRBV6-3	NA	TRBJ2-2	TGTGCCAGCAGCCCCTGGGAACCAGGACTGACCGGGGAGCTGTTTTTT	CASSPWEPGLTGELFF
few	TRBV27	TRBD1	TRBJ1-6	TGTGCCAGCAGCCGGACAGGGATGGTAGTGAATTCACCCCTCCACTTT	CASSRTGMVVNSPLHF
NA	TRBV11-2	TRBD1	TRBJ2-3	TGTGCCAGCAGCTTAGGGGACAGGGATGCAGATACGCAGTATTTT	CASSLGDRDADTQYF
NA	TRBV10-3	NA	TRBJ2-3	TGTGCCATCAAGGCGACAGTTGGGGGCCGAAGCACAGATACGCAGTATTTT	CAIKATVGGRSTDTQYF
few	TRBV11-3	NA	TRBJ2-1	TGTGCCAGCAGCCAAAGCCGCAAATCAGAGGAGCAGTTCTTC	CASSQSRKSEEQFF
NA	TRBV20-1	NA	TRBJ1-5	TGCAGTGCTAGGTCCGGGGGCCAGGATCAGCCCCAGCATTTT	CSARSGGQDQPQHF
few	TRBV24-1	NA	TRBJ2-1	TGTGCCACCAGTGATACCCTCCAGGGAACTGACAATGAGCAGTTCTTC	CATSDTLQGTDNEQFF
NA	TRBV6-6	TRBD1	TRBJ1-2	TGTGCCAGCAGTCATGATATTGGGACAGCAGCTTATGGCTACACCTTC	CASSHDIGTAAYGYTF
NA	TRBV12-3/TRBV12-4	NA	TRBJ2-1	TGTGCCAGCGGACATTATAATGAGCAGTTCTTC	CASGHYNEQFF
many	TRBV29-1	NA	TRBJ2-5	TGCAGCGTTGTAAGGGAGATCGCCCAAGAGACCCAGTACTTC	CSVVREIAQETQYF
many	TRBV10-3	NA	TRBJ1-1	TGTGCCATCAGTACTAGCACCGGGACTGTGAACACTGAAGCTTTCTTT	CAISTSTGTVNTEAFF
many	TRBV3-1	NA	TRBJ1-4	TGTGCCAGCAGGACCTTTGCAACTAATGAAAAACTGTTTTTT	CASRTFATNEKLFF
NA	TRBV4-2	NA	TRBJ2-3	TGTGCCAGCAGCCACGAACCCCGACTTGACTCTACGCAGTATTTT	CASSHEPRLDSTQYF
NA	TRBV10-1	NA	TRBJ1-5	TGCGCCAGCAGTGAGTACCCTTGGTTATTATTGAGCAATCAGCCCCAGCATTTT	CASSEYPWLLLSNQPQHF
few	TRBV25-1	NA	TRBJ1-6	TGTGCCAGCAGTGAATATGGGGGGAACGGACTCCACTTT	CASSEYGGNGLHF
NA	TRBV3-1	TRBD1	TRBJ1-2	TGTGCCAGCAGCCTTACAGGGACAGAAAGCTGGGTGCGGGCCTATTTTGTCTATGGCTACACCTTC	CASSLTGTESWVRAYFVYGYTF
NA	TRBV11-1	NA	TRBJ2-7	TGTGCCAGCAGCTTAGTGGATCGGGCAGGAGGCCTAGTCGAGCAGTACTTC	CASSLVDRAGGLVEQYF
many	TRBV4-3	NA	TRBJ2-5	TGCGCCAGCAGCCTGGCACAGGGTTTGCAGACCCAGTACTTC	CASSLAQGLQTQYF
NA	TRBV3-1	NA	TRBJ1-3	TGTGCCAGCAGCCCCAGGGTAGCTGACCCTGGAAACACCATATATTTT	CASSPRVADPGNTIYF
NA	TRBV9	NA	TRBJ1-6	TGTGCCAGCGGGGAAGGGGGGCCGGTATCACCCCTCCACTTT	CASGEGGPVSPLHF
many	TRBV20-1	NA	TRBJ2-4	TGCAGTGCTAGTCTTCCCGGGGGCGACAAAAACATTCAGTACTTC	CSASLPGGDKNIQYF
NA	TRBV7-6	NA	TRBJ2-5	TGTGCCAGCAGCTTAAATGCCCCAGAGACCCAGTACTTC	CASSLNAPETQYF
few	TRBV4-3	TRBD2	TRBJ2-1	TGCGCCAGCAGCCAAGATAAGCGGGGCTACAATGAGCAGTTCTTC	CASSQDKRGYNEQFF
few	TRBV11-3	NA	TRBJ2-5	TGTGCCAGCAGACAAAGCAACAGGGTTTACCACCACTTC	CASRQSNRVYHHF
many	TRBV7-8	NA	TRBJ2-1	TGTGCCAGCAGCTTATTAGTCAGGGACGATGAGCAGTTCTTC	CASSLLVRDDEQFF
NA	TRBV12-5	NA	TRBJ2-3	TGTGCTAGTGGCCCCGGGTCCTACCTTGAGAAGGCAGTATATTTT	CASGPGSYLEKAVYF
few	TRBV24-1	TRBD1	TRBJ2-5	TGTGCCACCAGGGGGACAGGCGTTCAAGAGACCCAGTACTTC	CATRGTGVQETQYF
many	TRBV7-2	TRBD1	TRBJ2-2	TGTGCCAGCAGCCCGCGGACAGGGGAAAGGTCCGGGGAGCTGTTTTTT	CASSPRTGERSGELFF